This TCR beta chain was observed in a study of T-cell reconstitution after alpha-beta-depleted transplantation in children. It was with unique molecular identifiers that the TCRbeta library was prepared. TCRdb reprocessed the PCR reads with MiXCR, giving one entry per CDR3 protein. The profile covers tens of thousands of distinct CDR3 sequences, with 44% appearing a single time and nearly 98% taken by the ten largest. Worth noting for this clonotype: Antigen specificity is unknown.

Points from the study as a whole: Reportedly, alpha-beta T cells present about two months post-transplant originated from several hundred expanded clones of graft origin. Some patients owed their high day-60 TCRbeta diversity to surviving recipient T cells and thymic progenitors. Newly generated T cells supplied most T-cell counts and diversity one year post-transplant.

CDR1 is DFQATT and CDR2 is SNEGSKA in the germline V gene (reference sequence). This CDR3 is 14 amino acids long. V was cut by 3 bases and J by 5 bases, with 16 bases left in between. The chain recombines TRBV20-1 with TRBJ1-2; D is perhaps TRBD1 (6 bases). The starting material was PBMCs, mostly from graft donor cells, obtained 360 days after TCRalphabeta/CD19-depleted stem cell transplant. This receptor was identified in a male patient younger than 18 who had a stem cell transplant for acute lymphoblastic leukemia, so the T cells may come from the graft donor. In nucleotides, the CDR3 is TGCAGTGCTAGGAGGAGGGGGTCTTTTTATGGCTACACCTTC. This sequence encodes CSARRRGSFYGYTF.